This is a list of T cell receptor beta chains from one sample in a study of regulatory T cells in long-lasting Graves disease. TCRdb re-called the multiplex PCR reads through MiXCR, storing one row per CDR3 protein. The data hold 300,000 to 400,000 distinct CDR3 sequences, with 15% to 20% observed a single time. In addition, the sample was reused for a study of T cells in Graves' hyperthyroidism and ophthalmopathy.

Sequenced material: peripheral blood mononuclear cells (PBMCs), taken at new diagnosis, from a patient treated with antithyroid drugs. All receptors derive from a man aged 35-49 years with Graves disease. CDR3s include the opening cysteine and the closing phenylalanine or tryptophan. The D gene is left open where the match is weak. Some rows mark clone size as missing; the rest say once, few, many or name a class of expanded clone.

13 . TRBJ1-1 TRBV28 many CASSLPDLMEAFF TGTGCCAGCAGTTTACCCGACCTTATGGAAGCTTTCTTT
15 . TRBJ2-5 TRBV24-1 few CATSVTRGGVETQYF TGTGCCACCAGTGTGACCCGGGGTGGGGTAGAGACCCAGTACTTC
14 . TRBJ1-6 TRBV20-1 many CSTAWGATNSPLHF TGCAGTACCGCGTGGGGGGCGACGAATTCACCCCTCCACTTT
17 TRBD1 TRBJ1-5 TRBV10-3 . CAISTPGGGQGPEPQHF TGTGCCATCAGTACCCCGGGTGGGGGACAGGGCCCTGAGCCCCAGCATTTT
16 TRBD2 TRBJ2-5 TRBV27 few CASSTLVRGKQETQYF TGTGCCAGCAGCACCCTAGTGCGGGGGAAGCAAGAGACCCAGTACTTC
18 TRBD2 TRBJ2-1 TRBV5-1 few CASSLVLAGGALYNEQFF TGCGCCAGCAGCTTGGTACTAGCGGGGGGTGCTTTGTACAATGAGCAGTTCTTC
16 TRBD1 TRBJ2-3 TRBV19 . CASSFSWTGESDTQYF TGTGCCAGTAGTTTCTCCTGGACAGGGGAGTCAGATACGCAGTATTTT
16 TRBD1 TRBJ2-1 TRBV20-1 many CSARDLGQAVYNEQFF TGCAGTGCTAGAGATTTGGGACAGGCCGTCTACAATGAGCAGTTCTTC
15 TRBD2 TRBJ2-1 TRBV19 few CASSIAGGSWNEQFF TGTGCCAGTAGTATTGCGGGGGGGAGCTGGAATGAGCAGTTCTTC
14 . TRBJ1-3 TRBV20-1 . CSARSELSGNTIYF TGCAGTGCTAGGAGCGAGTTATCTGGAAACACCATATATTTT
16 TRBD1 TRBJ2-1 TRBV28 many CASSPLRDRGSNEQFF TGTGCCAGCAGTCCCCTCCGGGACAGGGGCTCCAATGAGCAGTTCTTC
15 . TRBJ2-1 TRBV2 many CASSVRELSYNEQFF TGTGCCAGCAGTGTCCGGGAACTCTCCTACAATGAGCAGTTCTTC
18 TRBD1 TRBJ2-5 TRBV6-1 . CASRRGQGRVLGQEAQYF TGTGCCAGCAGGAGGGGGCAGGGAAGGGTACTAGGGCAAGAGGCCCAGTACTTC
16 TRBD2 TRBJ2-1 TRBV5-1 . CASSLGKLAVCNEQFF TGCGCCAGCAGCTTGGGAAAACTAGCGGTCTGCAATGAGCAGTTCTTC
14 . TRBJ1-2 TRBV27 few CASSSRGGTYGYTF TGTGCCAGCAGCTCGAGGGGGGGAACATATGGCTACACCTTC
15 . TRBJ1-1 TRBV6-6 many CASSYSTSRGSEAFF TGTGCCAGCAGTTACTCGACATCCAGGGGCTCTGAAGCTTTCTTT
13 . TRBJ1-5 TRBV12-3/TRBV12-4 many CASSSRGNQPQHF TGTGCCAGCAGTTCCCGGGGCAATCAGCCCCAGCATTTT
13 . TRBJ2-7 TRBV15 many CATSGRRSWEQYF TGTGCCACCAGCGGGCGCAGGAGTTGGGAGCAGTACTTC
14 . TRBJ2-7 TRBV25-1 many CASSEIGHKYEQYF TGTGCCAGCAGTGAAATCGGGCATAAATACGAGCAGTACTTC
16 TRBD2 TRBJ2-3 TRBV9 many CASSKTSGVATDTQYF TGTGCCAGCAGCAAGACTAGCGGGGTCGCCACAGATACGCAGTATTTT
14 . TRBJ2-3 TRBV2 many CASMLGGATDTQYF TGTGCCAGCATGCTTGGTGGCGCTACAGATACGCAGTATTTT
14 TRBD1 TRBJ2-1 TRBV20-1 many CSAWTGGDYNEQFF TGCAGTGCATGGACAGGGGGCGACTACAATGAGCAGTTCTTC
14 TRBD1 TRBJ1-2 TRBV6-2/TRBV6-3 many CASSEKGQEYGYTF TGTGCCAGCAGTGAAAAGGGACAGGAATATGGCTACACCTTC
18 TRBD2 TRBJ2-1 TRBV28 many CASSLSGLGGRSYNEQFF TGTGCCAGCAGTTTATCCGGACTAGGTGGTCGTTCCTACAATGAGCAGTTCTTC
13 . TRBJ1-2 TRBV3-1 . CASSQDNYGGYTF TGTGCCAGCAGTCAAGACAACTACGGGGGCTACACCTTC
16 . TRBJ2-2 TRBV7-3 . CASSPYRTQNTGELFF TGTGCCAGCAGCCCCTATCGGACTCAGAACACCGGGGAGCTGTTTTTT
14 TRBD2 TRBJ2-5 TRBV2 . CASLGGGASETQYF TGTGCCAGCCTGGGCGGGGGAGCCTCCGAGACCCAGTACTTC
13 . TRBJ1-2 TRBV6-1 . CASSDGQHYGYTF TGTGCCAGCAGTGACGGACAGCACTATGGCTACACCTTC
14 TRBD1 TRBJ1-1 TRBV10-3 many CAIGARDRNTEAFF TGTGCCATCGGGGCTAGGGACAGAAACACTGAAGCTTTCTTT